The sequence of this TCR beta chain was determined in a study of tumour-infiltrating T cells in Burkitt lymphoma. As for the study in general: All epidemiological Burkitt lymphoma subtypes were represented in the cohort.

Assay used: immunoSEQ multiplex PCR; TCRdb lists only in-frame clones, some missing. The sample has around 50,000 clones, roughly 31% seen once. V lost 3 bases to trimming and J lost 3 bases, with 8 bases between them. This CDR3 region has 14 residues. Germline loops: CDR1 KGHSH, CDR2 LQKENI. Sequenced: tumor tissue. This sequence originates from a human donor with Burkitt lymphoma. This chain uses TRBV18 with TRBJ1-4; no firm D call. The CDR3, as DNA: TGTGCCAGCTCACCCTACGCTCCTAATGAAAAACTGTTTTTT. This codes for CASSPYAPNEKLFF.